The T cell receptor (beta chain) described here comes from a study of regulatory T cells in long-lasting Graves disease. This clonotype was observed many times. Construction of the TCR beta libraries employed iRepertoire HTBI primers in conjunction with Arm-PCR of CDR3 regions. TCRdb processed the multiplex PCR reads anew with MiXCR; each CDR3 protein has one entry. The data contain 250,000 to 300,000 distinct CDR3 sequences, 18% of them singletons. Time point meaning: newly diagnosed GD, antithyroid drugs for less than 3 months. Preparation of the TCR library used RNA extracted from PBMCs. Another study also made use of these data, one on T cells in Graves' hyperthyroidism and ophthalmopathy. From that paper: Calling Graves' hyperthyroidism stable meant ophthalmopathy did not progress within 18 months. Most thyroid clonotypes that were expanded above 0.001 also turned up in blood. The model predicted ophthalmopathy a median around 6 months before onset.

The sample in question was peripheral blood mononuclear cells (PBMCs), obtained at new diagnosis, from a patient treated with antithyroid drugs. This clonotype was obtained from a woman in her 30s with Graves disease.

The CDR3 loop reads CSARERTVGNQPQHF. CDR3 bases: TGCAGTGCTAGAGAGCGGACAGTAGGCAATCAGCCCCAGCATTTT. This chain links TRBV20-1 with TRBJ1-5; D is perhaps TRBD1 (6 bases). Germline lookup yields CDR1 DFQATT and CDR2 SNEGSKA (reference sequence). Trimming stripped 0 bases from V and 2 bases from J, with 11 bases between. The CDR3 extends over 15 amino acids.